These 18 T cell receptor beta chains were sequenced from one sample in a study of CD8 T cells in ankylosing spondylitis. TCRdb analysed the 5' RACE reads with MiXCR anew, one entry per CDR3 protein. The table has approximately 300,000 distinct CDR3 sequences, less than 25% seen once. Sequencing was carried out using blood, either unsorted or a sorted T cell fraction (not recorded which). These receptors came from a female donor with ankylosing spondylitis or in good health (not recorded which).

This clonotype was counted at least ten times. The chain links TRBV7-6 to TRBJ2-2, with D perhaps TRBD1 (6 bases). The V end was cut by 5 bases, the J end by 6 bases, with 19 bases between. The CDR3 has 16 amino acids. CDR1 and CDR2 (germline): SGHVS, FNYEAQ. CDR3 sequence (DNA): TGTGCCAGCAGCCCCCTTGGACAGCCGAGGGCCGGGGAGCTGTTTTTT. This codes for CASSPLGQPRAGELFF.

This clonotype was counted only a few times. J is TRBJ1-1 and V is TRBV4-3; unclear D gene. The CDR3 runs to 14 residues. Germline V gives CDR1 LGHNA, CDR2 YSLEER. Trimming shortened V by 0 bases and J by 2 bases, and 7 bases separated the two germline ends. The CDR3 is CASSQEGPNTEAFF. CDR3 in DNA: TGCGCCAGCAGCCAAGAAGGGCCCAACACTGAAGCTTTCTTT.

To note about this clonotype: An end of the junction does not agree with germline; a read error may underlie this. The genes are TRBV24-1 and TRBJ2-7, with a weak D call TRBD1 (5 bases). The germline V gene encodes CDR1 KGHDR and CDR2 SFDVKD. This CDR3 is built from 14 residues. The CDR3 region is CATSDSPTAYGQYF. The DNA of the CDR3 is TGTGCCACCAGTGATTCCCCGACAGCGTACGGGCAGTACTTC.

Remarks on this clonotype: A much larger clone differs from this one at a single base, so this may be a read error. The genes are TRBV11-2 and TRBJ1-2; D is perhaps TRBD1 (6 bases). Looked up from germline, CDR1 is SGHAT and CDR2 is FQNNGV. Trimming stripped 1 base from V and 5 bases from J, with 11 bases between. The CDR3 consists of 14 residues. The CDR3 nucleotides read TGTGCCAGCAGCTTAGGAAGGGGGAAGTATGGCTACACCTTC. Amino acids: CASSLGRGKYGYTF.

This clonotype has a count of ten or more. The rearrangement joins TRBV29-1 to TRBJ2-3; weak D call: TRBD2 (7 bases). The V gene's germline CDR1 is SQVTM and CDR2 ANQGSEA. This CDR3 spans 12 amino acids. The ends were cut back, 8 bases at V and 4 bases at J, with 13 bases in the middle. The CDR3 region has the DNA TGCAGCTCGAGGGGGGGCCCAGATACGCAGTATTTT. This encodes CSSRGGPDTQYF.

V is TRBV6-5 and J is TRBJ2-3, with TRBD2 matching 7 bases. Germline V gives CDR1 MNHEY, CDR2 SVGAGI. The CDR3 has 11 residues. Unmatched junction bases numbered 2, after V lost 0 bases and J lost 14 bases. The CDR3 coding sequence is TGTGCCAGCAGTTACTCAGGACTAGTGTATTTT. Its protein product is CASSYSGLVYF.

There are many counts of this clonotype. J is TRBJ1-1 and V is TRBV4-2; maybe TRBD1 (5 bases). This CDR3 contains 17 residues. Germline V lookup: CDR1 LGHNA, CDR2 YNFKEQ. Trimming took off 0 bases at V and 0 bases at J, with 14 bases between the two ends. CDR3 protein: CASSQDGRQSMNTEAFF. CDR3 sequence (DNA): TGTGCCAGCAGCCAAGATGGGAGACAGTCGATGAACACTGAAGCTTTCTTT.

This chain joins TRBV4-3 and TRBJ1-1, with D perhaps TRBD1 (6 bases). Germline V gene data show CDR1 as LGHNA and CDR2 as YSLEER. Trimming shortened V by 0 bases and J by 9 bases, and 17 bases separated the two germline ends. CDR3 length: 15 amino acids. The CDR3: CASSQEMTGASQAFF. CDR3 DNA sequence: TGCGCCAGCAGCCAAGAGATGACAGGTGCCTCGCAAGCTTTCTTT.

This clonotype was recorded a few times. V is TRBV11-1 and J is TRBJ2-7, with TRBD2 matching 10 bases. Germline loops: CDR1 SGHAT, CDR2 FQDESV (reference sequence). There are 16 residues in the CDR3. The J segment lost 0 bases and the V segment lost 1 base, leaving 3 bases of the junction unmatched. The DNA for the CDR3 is TGTGCCAGCAGCTTAGAGGCTAGCGGGAGCTCCTACGAGCAGTACTTC. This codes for CASSLEASGSSYEQYF.

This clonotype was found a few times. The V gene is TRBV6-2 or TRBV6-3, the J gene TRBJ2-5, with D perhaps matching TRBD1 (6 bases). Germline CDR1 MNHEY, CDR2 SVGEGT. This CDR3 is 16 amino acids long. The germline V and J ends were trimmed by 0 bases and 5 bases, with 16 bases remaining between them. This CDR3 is CASSYSAGVSLETQYF. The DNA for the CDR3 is TGTGCCAGCAGTTACTCGGCAGGGGTCTCGTTGGAGACCCAGTACTTC.

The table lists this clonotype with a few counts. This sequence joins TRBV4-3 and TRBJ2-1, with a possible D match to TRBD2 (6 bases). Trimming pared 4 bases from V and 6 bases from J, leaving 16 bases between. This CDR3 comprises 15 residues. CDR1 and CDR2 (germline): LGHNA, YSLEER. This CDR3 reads CASSPESSGFNEQFF. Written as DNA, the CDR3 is TGCGCCAGCAGCCCCGAGAGTAGCGGCTTCAATGAGCAGTTCTTC.

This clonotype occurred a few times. Here the CDR3 reads CASKLRGLPDTQYF. The CDR3 DNA reads as TGTGCCAGCAAGTTGCGGGGCCTCCCGGATACGCAGTATTTT. V and J are TRBV2 and TRBJ2-3, with D tentatively TRBD2 (6 bases). V was pared by 7 bases and J by 6 bases, with 17 bases between. Germline loops: CDR1 SNHLY, CDR2 FYNNEI. The CDR3 has 14 residues.

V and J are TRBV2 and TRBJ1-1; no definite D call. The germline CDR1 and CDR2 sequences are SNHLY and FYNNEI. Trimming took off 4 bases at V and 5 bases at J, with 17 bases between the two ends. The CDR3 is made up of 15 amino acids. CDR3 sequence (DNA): TGTGCCAGCAGTGGTGGTTGGAGGGTCGGGACTGAAGCTTTCTTT. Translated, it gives CASSGGWRVGTEAFF.

CDR3 in DNA: TGCGCCAGCAGCCAAGAGGGCTCGCGGGGGACCCAGTACTTC. Translated: CASSQEGSRGTQYF. The chain joins TRBV4-3 to TRBJ2-5, with D maybe TRBD2 (6 bases). CDR1 LGHNA and CDR2 YSLEER come from the germline V gene. The CDR3 covers 14 residues. V lost 0 bases and J lost 7, with 12 bases in between.

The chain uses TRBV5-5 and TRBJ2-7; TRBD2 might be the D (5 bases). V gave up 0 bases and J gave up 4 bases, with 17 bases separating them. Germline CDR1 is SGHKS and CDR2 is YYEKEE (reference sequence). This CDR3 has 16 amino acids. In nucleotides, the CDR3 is TGTGCCAGCAGCTTGGTGTCGGGGAATGCCATTTACGAGCAGTACTTC. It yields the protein CASSLVSGNAIYEQYF.

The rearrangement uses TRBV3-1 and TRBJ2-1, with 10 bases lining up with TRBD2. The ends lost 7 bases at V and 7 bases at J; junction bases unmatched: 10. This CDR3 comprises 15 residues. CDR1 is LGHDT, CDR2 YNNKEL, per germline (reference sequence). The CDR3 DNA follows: TGTGCCAGCAACCTAGCGGGAGCACTGGGTAATGAGCAGTTCTTC. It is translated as CASNLAGALGNEQFF.

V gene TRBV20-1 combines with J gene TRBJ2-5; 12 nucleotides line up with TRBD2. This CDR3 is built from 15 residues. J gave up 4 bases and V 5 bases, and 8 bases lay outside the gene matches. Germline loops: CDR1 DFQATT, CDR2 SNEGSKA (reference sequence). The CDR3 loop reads CSARSTSGRPETQYF. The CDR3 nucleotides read TGCAGTGCTCGGAGCACTAGCGGGAGGCCAGAGACCCAGTACTTC.

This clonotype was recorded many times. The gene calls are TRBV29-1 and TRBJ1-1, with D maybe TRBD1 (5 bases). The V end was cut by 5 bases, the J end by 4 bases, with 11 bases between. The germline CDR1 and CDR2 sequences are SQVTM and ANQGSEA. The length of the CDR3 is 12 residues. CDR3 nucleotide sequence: TGCAGCGTTAAGGGGTTACGCACTGAAGCTTTCTTT. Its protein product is CSVKGLRTEAFF.